Each of the 21 T cell receptor beta chains below was sequenced from the same sample in a study of CD8+ T cells in alopecia areata. In each case, RNA was isolated and then reverse transcribed into cDNA as the sequencing template. Measured with immunoSEQ multiplex PCR; TCRdb has only the in-frame clones, and not every one. The table shows 80,000 to 100,000 clones, with 40% to 50% occurring only once. Treatment meaning: oral pan-JAK inhibitor, 5-10 mg twice daily. Source: CD8+ T cells sorted from blood, taken at week 24, from a patient treated with tofacitinib. The receptors stem from a human donor with alopecia areata.

The rearrangement uses TRBV9 and TRBJ2-1, with D perhaps TRBD2 (5 bases). The CDR3 has 16 amino acids. V gave up 0 bases and J gave up 5 bases, with 15 bases separating them. Germline CDR1 is SGDLS and CDR2 is YYNGEE. CDR3 loop: CASSVGGGELNNEQFF. The CDR3 DNA reads TGTGCCAGCAGCGTAGGGGGTGGGGAGTTGAACAATGAGCAGTTCTTC. Using reference TRBV9 and TRBJ2-1 for the parts outside the CDR3, the full variable domain is DSGVTQTPKHLITATGQRVTLRCSPRSGDLSVYWYQQSLDQGLQFLIQYYNGEERAKGNILERFSAQQFPDLHSELNLSSLELGDSALYFCASSVGGGELNNEQFFGPGTRLTVL.

The rearrangement links TRBV5-1 to TRBJ1-6; D call uncertain. V shed 4 bases and J shed 13 bases, with 24 bases lying between them. The CDR3 sequence is 16 residues long. The germline V gene has CDR1 SGHRS and CDR2 YFSETQ. CDR3 sequence (DNA): TGCGCCAGCAGCCCCACGACCACAGACCGTCTTGCCCCCCTCCACTTT. The encoded protein is CASSPTTTDRLAPLHF.

This clone was detected many times. This specimen includes other DNA sequences encoding the same CDR3. The V gene is TRBV5-1, the J gene TRBJ2-7; tentative D call: TRBD2 (5 bases). Between the trimmed V and J ends, which lost 1 base and 3 bases, there was a span of 14 bases. CDR1 is SGHRS and CDR2 is YFSETQ in the germline V gene. This CDR3 comprises 15 residues. The CDR3 sequence is CASSLTAGGGYEQYF. In DNA, the CDR3 is TGCGCCAGCAGCTTGACTGCGGGTGGTGGCTACGAGCAGTACTTC.

The chain links TRBV27 to TRBJ2-3; D is uncertain. V was trimmed by 5 bases and J by 1 base, leaving 13 bases between them. CDR3 length: 15 amino acids. CDR1 and CDR2 from the germline V gene are MNHEY and SMNVEV (reference sequence). The CDR3 nucleotides are TGTGCCAGCAGTGATGACTCAGGAGGCACAGATACGCAGTATTTT. It is translated as CASSDDSGGTDTQYF.

A few counts support this clone. The CDR3 DNA sequence: TGTGCCAGTCGTGCAACAGTGGCAGGACAAGGGGACGAGCAGTACTTC. Its protein product is CASRATVAGQGDEQYF. The chain recombines TRBV19 with TRBJ2-7, with TRBD1 as a possible D gene (5 bases). Germline CDR1 is LNHDA and CDR2 is SQIVND (reference sequence). Trimming took 8 bases from V and 5 from J, leaving 25 bases between them. The CDR3 is 16 amino acids.

This clone showed up just a few times. V gene TRBV12-5 combines with J gene TRBJ2-2; D remains ambiguous. Trimming cost V 6 bases and J 2 bases, with 10 bases left between them. The CDR3 runs to 14 residues. CDR1 is LGHNT and CDR2 is FRNRAP in the germline V gene. CDR3 in DNA: TGTGCTAGTGGCCTCGATCCCAACACCGGGGAGCTGTTTTTT. It is translated as CASGLDPNTGELFF.

The chain combines TRBV7-6 with TRBJ1-1, with a weak D call TRBD1 (5 bases). The germline gives CDR1 SGHVS, CDR2 FNYEAQ. The CDR3 has 17 amino acids. The V and J ends lost 3 bases and 5 bases respectively, with 22 bases between them. The CDR3 sequence is CASSFPGWGLELTEAFF. In DNA form, the CDR3 reads TGTGCCAGCAGCTTCCCGGGCTGGGGCCTCGAGTTGACTGAAGCTTTCTTT.

This clone was counted only a few times. The rearrangement joins TRBV10-2 to TRBJ2-3, with 7 bases matching TRBD1. This CDR3 has 14 residues. The germline V gene encodes CDR1 WSHSY and CDR2 SAAADI. Unmatched junction bases numbered 9, after V lost 10 bases and J lost 2 bases. The CDR3 is CATSPTGPTDTQYF. CDR3 DNA sequence: TGCGCCACCTCTCCGACAGGGCCCACAGATACGCAGTATTTT.

This chain links TRBV7-9 with TRBJ1-1; TRBD1 is a possible D gene (6 bases). Germline-derived CDR1 and CDR2 are SEHNR and FQNEAQ (reference sequence). CDR3 length: 14 residues. Deletions cut 6 bases from V and 4 bases from J, with 15 bases between. This chain's CDR3 is CASSPAGAFTEAFF. The CDR3 DNA reads as TGTGCCAGCAGTCCCGCGGGGGCCTTCACTGAAGCTTTCTTT.

The chain joins TRBV5-1 to TRBJ2-7; 8 bases are a match to TRBD1. CDR3 size: 14 residues. V gave up 3 bases and J gave up 5 bases; unmatched junction bases: 7. Germline lookup yields CDR1 SGHRS and CDR2 YFSETQ. The CDR3 protein is CASSYQGAMNEQYF. CDR3 sequence (DNA): TGCGCCAGCAGCTACCAGGGGGCGATGAACGAGCAGTACTTC.

V is TRBV7-8 and J is TRBJ2-7, with 8 bases identical to TRBD2. V lost 1 base to trimming and J lost 5 bases; unmatched junction nucleotides: 7. CDR3 length: 15 amino acids. The V gene's germline CDR1 is SGHVS and CDR2 FQNEAQ. The DNA for the CDR3 is TGTGCCAGCAGCTTAGTAGGGGCGGGAGGTCACGAGCAGTACTTC. Translating it yields CASSLVGAGGHEQYF.

The V call is TRBV6-6, the J call TRBJ1-1; D gene unclear. V lost 11 bases to trimming and J lost 4 bases, with 11 bases between them. CDR1 and CDR2 (germline): MNHNY, SVGAGI (reference sequence). The CDR3 loop spans 11 amino acids. The CDR3 region has the DNA TGTGCCTCGTTCGGGGTCACTGAAGCTTTCTTT. Its protein is CASFGVTEAFF.

V usage is TRBV27 and J usage is TRBJ2-2, with a possible D match to TRBD2 (5 bases). Germline lookup yields CDR1 MNHEY and CDR2 SMNVEV (reference sequence). V dropped 5 bases and J dropped 0 bases, with 16 bases sitting between them. The CDR3 extends over 17 amino acids. Here the CDR3 reads CASSLRPSGPNTGELFF. As DNA, the CDR3 is TGTGCCAGCAGTCTAAGACCAAGCGGTCCGAACACCGGGGAGCTGTTTTTT.

This clone was observed a single time. The chain employs TRBV7-9 and TRBJ1-1; D is possibly TRBD1 (6 bases). Germline assignment: CDR1 SEHNR and CDR2 FQNEAQ (reference sequence). The CDR3 covers 15 residues. V was cut by 5 bases and J by 1 base, with 14 bases left in between. The CDR3 region is CASSPGGQKNTEAFF. In DNA form, the CDR3 reads TGTGCCAGCAGCCCCGGGGGGCAGAAGAACACTGAAGCTTTCTTT.

The rearrangement links TRBV6-5 to TRBJ2-3, with 11 nucleotides matching TRBD2. From germline, CDR1 is MNHEY and CDR2 SVGAGI. The ends lost 5 bases at V and 2 bases at J; junction bases unmatched: 3. The CDR3 consists of 15 residues. This CDR3 is CASSPLAGDTDTQYF. CDR3 nucleotide sequence: TGTGCCAGCAGTCCACTAGCGGGAGACACAGATACGCAGTATTTT.

The chain carries TRBV6-1 and TRBJ2-7, with D unresolved. The CDR3 contains 15 residues. Deletions cut 7 bases from V and 0 bases from J, with 16 bases between. CDR1 MNHNS and CDR2 SASEGT come from the germline V gene. CDR3 in DNA: TGTGCCAGCAAGCCCTTACAGAGCCTCTCCTACGAGCAGTACTTC. Amino acid sequence: CASKPLQSLSYEQYF.

The chain recombines TRBV15 with TRBJ2-1; 10 bases are a match to TRBD2. Trimming removed 3 bases from V and 2 bases from J; junction bases left unmatched: 4. Germline CDR1 is LNHNV and CDR2 is YYDKDF (reference sequence). The CDR3 spans 16 residues. The CDR3 DNA is TGTGCCACCAGCAGGTCTAGCGGGGGAACCTACAATGAGCAGTTCTTC. It is translated as CATSRSSGGTYNEQFF.

This sequence joins TRBV7-9 and TRBJ2-7; D might be TRBD2 (5 bases). The CDR3 spans 14 residues. Germline V gene lookup returns CDR1 SEHNR and CDR2 FQNEAQ (reference sequence). V was trimmed by 3 bases and J by 5 bases, leaving 14 bases between them. Here the CDR3 DNA reads TGTGCCAGCAGCTTTTTTTCGATCGGGGACGAGCAGTACTTC. It specifies CASSFFSIGDEQYF.

The V call is TRBV2, the J call TRBJ2-7; D call uncertain. The CDR3 has 14 residues. In germline, CDR1 is SNHLY, CDR2 FYNNEI. Trimming took off 4 bases at V and 0 bases at J, with 10 bases between the two ends. Here the CDR3 reads CASSVRSSSYEQYF. DNA for the CDR3: TGTGCCAGCAGTGTGCGATCCAGCTCCTACGAGCAGTACTTC. The full variable domain, with the rest looked up from reference TRBV2 and TRBJ2-7, is EPEVTQTPSHQVTQMGQEVILRCVPISNHLYFYWYRQILGQKVEFLVSFYNNEISEKSEIFDDQFSVERPDGSNFTLKIRSTKLEDSAMYFCASSVRSSSYEQYFGPGTRLTVT.

V usage is TRBV10-3 and J usage is TRBJ2-7; 8 bases line up with TRBD2. The CDR3 is 13 residues long. Germline V gene data show CDR1 as ENHRY and CDR2 as SYGVKD. Germline trimming cut 10 bases from V and 0 bases from J; bases unmatched to any gene: 5. The CDR3 loop is CASVAGHSYEQYF. The CDR3 nucleotides are TGTGCCAGTGTAGCGGGACACTCCTACGAGCAGTACTTC.

Only a few counts were recorded for this clone. The chain joins TRBV6-6 to TRBJ2-7; D is uncertain. Germline V gene lookup returns CDR1 MNHNY and CDR2 SVGAGI (reference sequence). Trimming took off 10 bases at V and 5 bases at J, with 24 bases between the two ends. The CDR3 runs 15 residues. CDR3 coding DNA: TGTGCCACCAGATCGCTCTTGGGATATCCTAACGAGCAGTACTTC. Encoded protein: CATRSLLGYPNEQYF.